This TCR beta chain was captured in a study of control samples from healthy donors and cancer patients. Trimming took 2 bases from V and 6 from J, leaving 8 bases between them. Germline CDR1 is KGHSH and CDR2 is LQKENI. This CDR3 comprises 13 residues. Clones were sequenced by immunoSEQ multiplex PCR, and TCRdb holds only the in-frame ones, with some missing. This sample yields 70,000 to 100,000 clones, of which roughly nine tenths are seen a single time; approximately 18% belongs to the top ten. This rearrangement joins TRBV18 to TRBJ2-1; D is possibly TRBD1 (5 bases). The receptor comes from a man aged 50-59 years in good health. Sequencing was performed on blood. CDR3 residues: CASSPSQGNEQFF. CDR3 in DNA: TGTGCCAGCTCACCAAGTCAGGGCAATGAGCAGTTCTTC.